This T cell receptor (beta chain) appears in the sequencing data of a study of blood T cells in healthy people across ages. This clonotype was recorded only once. Sample-barcoded 5' priming and a J-beta primer mix drove a second PCR of roughly 6 to 12 cycles. TCRdb independently ran MiXCR on the 5' RACE reads; one entry per CDR3 protein. The sample has 630,000 or so distinct CDR3 sequences, about 30% seen once. The sequence derives from an elderly woman in good health. The sequenced material came from blood.

CDR3 sequence (DNA): TGCAGCGTTGAAGAAGGGATTGGGTACAATGAGCAGTTCTTC. It codes for CSVEEGIGYNEQFF. The J gene is TRBJ2-1, the V gene TRBV29-1; no definite D call. The CDR3 consists of 14 residues. Germline V gene sequence: CDR1 SQVTM, CDR2 ANQGSEA. V lost 0 bases, J lost 4 bases, and 10 bases lay in between.